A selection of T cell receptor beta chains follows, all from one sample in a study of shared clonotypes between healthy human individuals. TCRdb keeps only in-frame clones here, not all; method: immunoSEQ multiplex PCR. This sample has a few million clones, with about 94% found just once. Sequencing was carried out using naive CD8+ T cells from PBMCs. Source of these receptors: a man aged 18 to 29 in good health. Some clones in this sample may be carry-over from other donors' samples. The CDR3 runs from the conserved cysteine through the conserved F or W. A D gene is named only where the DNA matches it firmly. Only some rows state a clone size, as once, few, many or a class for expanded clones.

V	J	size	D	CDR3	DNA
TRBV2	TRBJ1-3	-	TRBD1	CASSEGTGVSGNTIYF	TGTGCCAGCAGTGAGGGGACAGGGGTATCAGGAAACACCATATATTTT
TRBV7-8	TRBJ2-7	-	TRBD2	CASSLWGLAGGGEQYF	TGTGCCAGCAGCTTGTGGGGACTAGCGGGAGGGGGCGAGCAGTACTTC
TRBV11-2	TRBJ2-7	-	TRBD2	CASSSGLVGYEQYF	TGTGCCAGCAGCTCGGGACTAGTTGGCTACGAGCAGTACTTC
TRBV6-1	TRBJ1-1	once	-	CASSVWNRKIMNTEAFF	TGTGCCAGCAGTGTTTGGAACAGGAAAATCATGAACACTGAAGCTTTCTTT
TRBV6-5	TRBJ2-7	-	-	CASSYQGTYSPYEQYF	TGTGCCAGCAGTTATCAAGGGACCTATAGCCCCTACGAGCAGTACTTC
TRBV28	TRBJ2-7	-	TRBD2	CASSSGTMGNEQYF	TGTGCCAGCTCCTCCGGGACTATGGGGAACGAGCAGTACTTC
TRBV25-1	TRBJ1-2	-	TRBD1	CATGQGDGYTF	TGTGCCACCGGACAGGGTGATGGCTACACCTTC
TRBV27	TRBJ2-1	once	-	CASSSKGYNEQFF	TGTGCCAGCAGTTCCAAGGGGTACAATGAGCAGTTCTTC
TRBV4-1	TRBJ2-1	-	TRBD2	CASSQVTSGSYNEQFF	TGCGCCAGCAGCCAGGTTACTAGCGGGAGCTACAATGAGCAGTTCTTC
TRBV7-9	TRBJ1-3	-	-	CASSLSLGASGNTIYF	TGTGCCAGCAGCTTATCCTTAGGGGCGTCTGGAAACACCATATATTTT
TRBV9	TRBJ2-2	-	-	CASSVARAGGAGELFF	TGTGCCAGCAGCGTAGCTCGGGCAGGAGGGGCCGGGGAGCTGTTTTTT
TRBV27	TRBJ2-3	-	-	CASSPRGPDTQYF	TGTGCCAGCAGCCCTAGGGGCCCAGATACGCAGTATTTT
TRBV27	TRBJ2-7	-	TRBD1	CASSTPGTGYEQYF	TGTGCCAGCAGTACTCCTGGGACAGGGTACGAGCAGTACTTC
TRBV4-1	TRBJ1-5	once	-	CASSHTDSNQPQHF	TGCGCCAGCAGCCATACAGATAGCAATCAGCCCCAGCATTTT
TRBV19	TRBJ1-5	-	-	CASSLLRDSNQPQHF	TGTGCCAGTAGCCTCCTACGGGATAGCAATCAGCCCCAGCATTTT
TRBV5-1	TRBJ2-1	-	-	CASSLEGPGEQFF	TGCGCCAGCAGCTTGGAGGGTCCAGGTGAGCAGTTCTTC
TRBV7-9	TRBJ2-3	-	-	CASSPPAAGSTDTQYF	TGTGCCAGCAGCCCTCCCGCGGCAGGTAGCACAGATACGCAGTATTTT
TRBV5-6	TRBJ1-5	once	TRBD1	CASSGPGTANQPQHF	TGTGCCAGCAGCGGCCCCGGGACAGCCAATCAGCCCCAGCATTTT
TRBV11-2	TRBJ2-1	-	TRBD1	CASSLGIDRGYDEQFF	TGTGCCAGCAGCTTAGGTATTGACAGGGGTTATGATGAGCAGTTCTTC
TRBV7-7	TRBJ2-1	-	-	CASSLAERPGHEQFF	TGTGCCAGCAGCTTGGCAGAGCGGCCTGGGCATGAGCAGTTCTTC
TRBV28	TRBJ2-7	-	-	CASSLYGVSYEQYF	TGTGCCAGCAGTTTATATGGGGTTTCCTACGAGCAGTACTTC
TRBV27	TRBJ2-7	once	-	CASKPLGERTYEQYF	TGTGCCAGCAAACCCTTAGGGGAGAGGACCTACGAGCAGTACTTC